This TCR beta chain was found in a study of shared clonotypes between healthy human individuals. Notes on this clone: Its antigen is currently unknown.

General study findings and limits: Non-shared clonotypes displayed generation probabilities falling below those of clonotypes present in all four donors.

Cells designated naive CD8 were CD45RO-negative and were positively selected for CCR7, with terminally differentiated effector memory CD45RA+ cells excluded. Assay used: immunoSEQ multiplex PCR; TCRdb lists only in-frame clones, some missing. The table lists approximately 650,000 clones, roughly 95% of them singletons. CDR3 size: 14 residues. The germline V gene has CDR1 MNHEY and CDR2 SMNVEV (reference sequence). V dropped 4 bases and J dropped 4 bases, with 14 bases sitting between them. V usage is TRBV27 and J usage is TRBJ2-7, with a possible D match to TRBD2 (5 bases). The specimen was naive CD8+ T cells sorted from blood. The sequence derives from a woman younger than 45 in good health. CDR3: CASSSERQRYEQYF. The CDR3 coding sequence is TGTGCCAGCAGTTCTGAGCGGCAACGATACGAGCAGTACTTC.